This T cell receptor (beta chain) was sequenced in a study of T cell responses to AZD1222 COVID-19 vaccine. Study-level points and caveats: As reported, nearly half of all spike-specific TCRs target variant regions that are unmutated. In all cases, repertoires were sampled only after the peak T cell response. Researchers report vaccine-associated CD4 TCRs spanning spike, with dominance at 160-218 and 743-854.

V lost 0 bases and J 6 bases, leaving 9 bases between the germline ends. Per the germline V gene, CDR1 is SGDLS and CDR2 is YYNGEE. This CDR3 has 13 amino acids. Note on this clone: Its specificity is unknown.

The method was immunoSEQ multiplex PCR; TCRdb's version includes in-frame clones alone and lacks a portion of them. The sample lists 110,000 or so clones; 87% were seen once. The clonotype was recovered from an adult in good health. Sequencing was performed on peripheral blood, taken on day 0 of AZD1222 vaccination. The V gene is TRBV9, the J gene TRBJ1-1, with no clear D. The CDR3 region is CASSVVLGAEAFF. In DNA, the CDR3 is TGTGCCAGCAGCGTAGTCTTGGGCGCTGAAGCTTTCTTT.